This T cell receptor (beta chain) comes out of a study of cytomegalovirus exposure and HLA in healthy donors. As concerns this clone: Its specificity is not known.

In the PCR, 60 Vbeta and 13 Jbeta primers were used. The method was immunoSEQ multiplex PCR; TCRdb's version includes in-frame clones alone and lacks a portion of them. The sample carries some 180,000 clones, around 81% recorded once. Notes on the study in general: Reportedly, a later analysis found an Asian-associated ancestry cluster had fewer N-insertions than the roughly 700-donor mean. What a later analysis showed was that several of the most significant clusters appeared linked to common viral pathogens. Specific recognition of CMV antigens was confirmed in vitro for a few chains (all CMV-associated). Earlier results showed most TCR beta V segments being productive about 87% or about 30% of the time.

Germline V CDR1 and CDR2: LNHDA, SQIVND (reference sequence). CDR3 length: 13 residues. The V end lost 3 bases, the J end lost 0 bases, and 5 bases lay between the germline ends. Sequencing was carried out using PBMCs. This TCR came from a man aged 30 to 39 in good health and CMV-seronegative. V is TRBV19 and J is TRBJ1-1, with D possibly matching TRBD1 (5 bases). The CDR3 nucleotides read TGTGCCAGTAGTATGACAGTGAACACTGAAGCTTTCTTT. It codes for CASSMTVNTEAFF.